These T cell receptor beta chains were read from a single sample in a study of beta chain features in type 1 diabetes. Only in-frame clones appear in the TCRdb table, and some are missing; sequencing was by immunoSEQ multiplex PCR. The repertoire holds about 260,000 clones, 20% to 25% seen once, with roughly 0.011% in the top ten. Source material: naive CD4+ T cells from blood. The receptor set was obtained from a woman younger than 45 with type 1 diabetes. CDR3s include the opening cysteine and the closing phenylalanine or tryptophan. D genes are given only for firm matches. Clone size is stated in some rows and not others, as once, few, many or a class when expanded.

J: TRBJ2-3
size: few
length: 17
V: TRBV7-9
D: TRBD1
CDR3: CASSLAPGTGGTDTQYF
DNA: TGTGCCAGCAGCTTAGCCCCCGGGACAGGGGGCACAGATACGCAGTATTTT

J: TRBJ2-1
size: few
length: 14
V: TRBV2
D: -
CDR3: CASRDSSSYNEQFF
DNA: TGTGCCAGCAGGGACAGCAGCTCCTACAATGAGCAGTTCTTC

J: TRBJ1-1
size: few
length: 15
V: TRBV7-2
D: -
CDR3: CASSVRISPRTEAFF
DNA: TGTGCCAGCAGCGTCCGGATCTCTCCGAGGACTGAAGCTTTCTTT

J: TRBJ2-7
size: -
length: 12
V: TRBV29-1
D: -
CDR3: CSVEDYSYEQYF
DNA: TGCAGCGTTGAAGATTACTCCTACGAGCAGTACTTC

J: TRBJ2-1
size: few
length: 15
V: TRBV5-4
D: TRBD2
CDR3: CASSSLGLVKNEQFF
DNA: TGTGCCAGCAGTTCTCTGGGACTAGTAAAGAATGAGCAGTTCTTC

J: TRBJ2-1
size: -
length: 15
V: TRBV30
D: TRBD2
CDR3: CAWSVGLAGRNEQFF
DNA: TGTGCCTGGAGTGTGGGACTAGCGGGACGGAATGAGCAGTTCTTC

J: TRBJ2-2
size: few
length: 15
V: TRBV28
D: TRBD1
CDR3: CASSPGQGQSGELFF
DNA: TGTGCCAGCAGTCCGGGACAGGGTCAATCCGGGGAGCTGTTTTTT

J: TRBJ2-2
size: -
length: 13
V: TRBV30
D: -
CDR3: CAWSRSPTGELFF
DNA: TGTGCCTGGAGCAGATCACCGACCGGGGAGCTGTTTTTT

J: TRBJ2-4
size: -
length: 15
V: TRBV27
D: TRBD1
CDR3: CASGGQGETKNIQYF
DNA: TGTGCCAGCGGGGGACAGGGGGAGACCAAAAACATTCAGTACTTC

J: TRBJ2-7
size: few
length: 14
V: TRBV29-1
D: TRBD2
CDR3: CSAARAGGAYEQYF
DNA: TGCAGCGCTGCCCGGGCGGGAGGGGCCTACGAGCAGTACTTC

J: TRBJ2-7
size: few
length: 13
V: TRBV28
D: -
CDR3: CASSLPTARGQYF
DNA: TGTGCCAGCAGTCTCCCGACAGCAAGAGGGCAGTACTTC

J: TRBJ2-1
size: few
length: 17
V: TRBV23-1
D: -
CDR3: CASSQRGLSDRDDEQFF
DNA: TGCGCCAGCAGTCAACGCGGACTATCCGACCGCGACGATGAGCAGTTCTTC

J: TRBJ2-7
size: -
length: 14
V: TRBV18
D: TRBD1
CDR3: CASSPDQGAYEQYF
DNA: TGTGCCAGCTCACCGGACCAGGGGGCCTACGAGCAGTACTTC